Each of the 23 T cell receptor beta chains below was sequenced from the same sample in a study of blood T cell repertoires in COVID-19. Method: immunoSEQ multiplex PCR; TCRdb's copy keeps in-frame clones and lacks some. The table lists roughly 250,000 clones, 80% to 95% of them singletons. The sequenced material came from peripheral blood. The receptors stem from a man between 25 and 39 years old with COVID-19, enrolled during active disease.

This chain uses TRBV15 with TRBJ2-5, with D possibly being TRBD2 (5 bases). This CDR3 spans 13 amino acids. Trimming removed 1 base from V and 2 bases from J, with 5 bases in between. Germline V gives CDR1 LNHNV, CDR2 YYDKDF (reference sequence). CDR3 sequence reads: CATSRAGQETQYF. CDR3 DNA: TGTGCCACCAGCAGAGCGGGGCAAGAGACCCAGTACTTC. Complete variable domain (other parts from reference TRBV15 and TRBJ2-5): DAMVIQNPRYQVTQFGKPVTLSCSQTLNHNVMYWYQQKSSQAPKLLFHYYDKDFNNEADTPDNFQSRRPNTSFCFLDIRSPGLGDTAMYLCATSRAGQETQYFGPGTRLLVL.

This rearrangement joins TRBV6-1 to TRBJ1-2; D perhaps matches TRBD1 (5 bases). V was clipped by 3 bases and J by 3 bases, with 14 bases between them. Germline loops: CDR1 MNHNS, CDR2 SASEGT. The CDR3 is made up of 15 amino acids. As DNA, the CDR3 is TGTGCCAGCAGTGAGGGAAAGGCAGGGTACTATGGCTACACCTTC. It encodes CASSEGKAGYYGYTF.

This clone was recorded once. The V gene is TRBV6-5, the J gene TRBJ1-2; D call uncertain. Looked up from germline, CDR1 is MNHEY and CDR2 is SVGAGI. The CDR3 covers 11 residues. The ends were cut back, 10 bases at V and 2 bases at J, with 8 bases in the middle. CDR3 nucleotide sequence: TGTGCCACCCAGTGGAACTATGGCTACACCTTC. It codes for CATQWNYGYTF.

The genes are TRBV9 and TRBJ2-2, with unresolved D. Germline V lookup: CDR1 SGDLS, CDR2 YYNGEE. This CDR3 is 12 amino acids long. The germline V and J ends were trimmed by 0 bases and 5 bases, with 2 bases remaining between them. CDR3 nucleotide sequence: TGTGCCAGCAGCGTAGTAACCGGGGAGCTGTTTTTT. It codes for CASSVVTGELFF.

The V and J genes are TRBV2 and TRBJ1-1; perhaps TRBD1 as D (5 bases). CDR1 SNHLY and CDR2 FYNNEI come from the germline V gene. V was trimmed by 3 bases and J by 3 bases, leaving 8 bases between them. The CDR3 extends over 13 amino acids. CDR3 DNA sequence: TGTGCCAGCAGTGAGGACACATACACTGAAGCTTTCTTT. It yields the protein CASSEDTYTEAFF.

The chain joins TRBV3-1 (or the pseudogene TRBV3-2) to TRBJ1-4; the D is unclear. V lost 2 bases and J 5 bases, leaving 9 bases between the germline ends. Germline lookup yields CDR1 LGHDT and CDR2 YNNKEL (reference sequence). The CDR3 length is 14 residues. As DNA, the CDR3 is TGTGCCAGCAGCCAAAGGAGAGGGAATGAAAAACTGTTTTTT. Protein: CASSQRRGNEKLFF.

This chain joins TRBV20-1 and TRBJ2-5; D may be TRBD2 (6 bases). Between the trimmed V and J ends, which lost 3 bases and 2 bases, there was a span of 10 bases. The CDR3 loop spans 13 amino acids. Germline-derived CDR1 and CDR2 are DFQATT and SNEGSKA (reference sequence). The CDR3 is CSASAGLQETQYF. The CDR3 DNA follows: TGCAGTGCTAGTGCGGGATTACAAGAGACCCAGTACTTC.

In its sample, this clone was seen once. The rearrangement joins TRBV5-4 to TRBJ1-2; 8 bases are shared with TRBD1. This CDR3 is 13 amino acids long. Losses at the gene ends were 5 bases for V and 8 bases for J; bases not matched to a gene: 8. The V gene's germline CDR1 is SGHNT and CDR2 YYREEE (reference sequence). For the CDR3, the DNA is TGTGCCAGCAGTCAGGACAGGGTCGGCGGCTACACCTTC. Translation gives CASSQDRVGGYTF.

The chain employs TRBV5-6 and TRBJ2-7; D ambiguous. CDR1 is SGHDT and CDR2 is YYEEEE in the germline V gene. The CDR3 spans 14 residues. Between the trimmed V and J ends, which lost 0 bases and 4 bases, there was a span of 11 bases. The CDR3 bases are TGTGCCAGCAGCTTGGGTGGTCAGACTTACGAGCAGTACTTC. This sequence encodes CASSLGGQTYEQYF.

This chain joins TRBV28 and TRBJ2-3; D is possibly TRBD2 (5 bases). CDR1 is MDHEN and CDR2 is SYDVKM in the germline V gene. This CDR3 is built from 15 residues. V lost 5 bases and J 2 bases, leaving 14 bases between the germline ends. CDR3 in DNA: TGTGCCAGCAGTCCCTCAGCGGCCAACACAGATACGCAGTATTTT. Its translation is CASSPSAANTDTQYF.

The V and J genes are TRBV6-5 and TRBJ1-6; D not certain. This CDR3 is 15 amino acids long. V was shortened by 0 bases and J by 7 bases, with 10 bases between the two germline ends. Per the germline V gene, CDR1 is MNHEY and CDR2 is SVGAGI. The CDR3 sequence: CASSYSRAINSPLHF. The CDR3 nucleotides are TGTGCCAGCAGTTACTCGAGAGCGATAAATTCACCCCTCCACTTT.

The J gene is TRBJ1-1, the V gene TRBV6-5; TRBD1 agrees at 7 bases. The length of the CDR3 is 13 residues. Per germline, CDR1 MNHEY and CDR2 SVGAGI. V shed 6 bases and J 3 bases; nucleotides not matched to a gene: 4. The CDR3 loop is CASRTGRDTEAFF. The CDR3 region has the DNA TGTGCCAGCAGGACAGGGCGGGACACTGAAGCTTTCTTT.

The chain links TRBV3-1 (or the pseudogene TRBV3-2) to TRBJ1-2, with no clear D. The CDR3 contains 15 residues. The V gene lost 0 bases and the J gene lost 5 bases, with 13 bases spanning the gap. The germline CDR1 and CDR2 sequences are LGHDT and YNNKEL (reference sequence). The CDR3, as DNA: TGTGCCAGCAGCCAAGATCGAGCCAAAGTGTATGGCTACACCTTC. It encodes CASSQDRAKVYGYTF.

The chain is built from TRBV10-3 and TRBJ2-5; D is possibly TRBD1 (5 bases). CDR1 is ENHRY, CDR2 SYGVKD, per germline. V lost 2 bases and J 7 bases, leaving 14 bases between the germline ends. The CDR3 covers 14 residues. In DNA form, the CDR3 reads TGTGCCATCAGTGAGCCCCAGGGTTCAGGGACCCAGTACTTC. Translating gives CAISEPQGSGTQYF.

The rearrangement links TRBV5-1 to TRBJ2-3; D is unclear. The CDR3 runs 15 residues. The germline V gene has CDR1 SGHRS and CDR2 YFSETQ. Trimming removed 0 bases at V and 4 bases at J, with 12 bases between. The chain's CDR3 is CASSLALDISDTQYF. The CDR3, as DNA: TGCGCCAGCAGCTTGGCCCTAGATATTTCAGATACGCAGTATTTT.

Comment on this clone: The sample carries other DNA sequences with the same CDR3. This chain joins TRBV19 and TRBJ1-3; a weak D match, TRBD1 (5 bases). CDR1 and CDR2 from the germline V gene are LNHDA and SQIVND (reference sequence). V was cut by 3 bases and J by 2 bases, with 8 bases left in between. The CDR3 is 14 amino acids. In DNA, the CDR3 is TGTGCCAGTAGTATCGGGGGTCCTGGAAACACCATATATTTT. It is translated as CASSIGGPGNTIYF.

The chain employs TRBV7-2 and TRBJ1-3; tentative D call: TRBD1 (5 bases). The CDR3 is made up of 16 amino acids. Deletions cut 2 bases from V and 4 bases from J, with 15 bases between. Germline V gene sequence: CDR1 SGHTA, CDR2 FQGNSA. The CDR3 bases are TGTGCCAGCAGCTTACAGCCGCAGGGATCCGGAAACACCATATATTTT. It translates to CASSLQPQGSGNTIYF.

This chain uses TRBV7-9 with TRBJ2-7; TRBD1 matches at 8 bases. The CDR3 is made up of 14 amino acids. CDR1 and CDR2 (germline): SEHNR, FQNEAQ (reference sequence). V shed 1 base, J shed 3 bases, and the junction held 2 bases outside the gene matches. CDR3 in amino acids: CASSLGQGNYEQYF. The CDR3 nucleotides are TGTGCCAGCAGCTTAGGACAGGGGAACTACGAGCAGTACTTC.

This clone was found a few times. The genes are TRBV3-1 (or the pseudogene TRBV3-2) and TRBJ1-6; D is possibly TRBD1 (6 bases). CDR3 length: 18 amino acids. Deletions cut 0 bases from V and 6 bases from J, with 18 bases between. Germline assignment: CDR1 LGHDT and CDR2 YNNKEL (reference sequence). In DNA form, the CDR3 reads TGTGCCAGCAGCCAAGAGGGGAGGGGGTATGAAGGTAATTCACCCCTCCACTTT. Protein product: CASSQEGRGYEGNSPLHF.

The chain links TRBV5-1 to TRBJ2-3; D perhaps matches TRBD1 (5 bases). CDR1 and CDR2 from the germline V gene are SGHRS and YFSETQ. The germline V and J ends were trimmed by 3 bases and 0 bases, with 14 bases remaining between them. This CDR3 has 16 residues. As DNA, the CDR3 is TGCGCCAGCAGCTCTGGGGCGCCTTCTAGCACAGATACGCAGTATTTT. This encodes CASSSGAPSSTDTQYF. Complete variable domain (other parts from reference TRBV5-1 and TRBJ2-3): KAGVTQTPRYLIKTRGQQVTLSCSPISGHRSVSWYQQTPGQGLQFLFEYFSETQRNKGNFPGRFSGRQFSNSRSEMNVSTLELGDSALYLCASSSGAPSSTDTQYFGPGTRLTVL.

V usage is TRBV3-1 (or the pseudogene TRBV3-2) and J usage is TRBJ2-5; a weak D match, TRBD2 (6 bases). V lost 4 bases and J lost 3, with 12 bases in between. CDR1 and CDR2 (germline): LGHDT, YNNKEL (reference sequence). This CDR3 comprises 14 residues. The CDR3 spells CASSPPGGKETQYF. In DNA form, the CDR3 reads TGTGCCAGCAGCCCCCCCGGCGGGAAAGAGACCCAGTACTTC.

The rearrangement links TRBV9 to TRBJ1-3; no reliable D call. V was pared by 0 bases and J by 6 bases, with 13 bases between. Germline CDR1 reads SGDLS; CDR2 reads YYNGEE. The CDR3 runs to 15 residues. CDR3 nucleotides: TGTGCCAGCAGCGTAGACGGGAGGGAGGCAAACACCATATATTTT. Translating it yields CASSVDGREANTIYF.

This clone was counted between two and nine times. J is TRBJ2-1 and V is TRBV18, with D possibly TRBD2 on 7 matching bases. CDR1 and CDR2 (germline): KGHSH, LQKENI. CDR3 length equals 20 residues. Between the trimmed V and J ends, which lost 0 bases and 5 bases, there was a span of 26 bases. The CDR3 here is CASSPPRWGGAPVVHNEQFF. The CDR3 bases are TGTGCCAGCTCACCACCGCGCTGGGGGGGGGCCCCGGTGGTCCACAATGAGCAGTTCTTC.